The entry that follows covers one T cell receptor beta chain sequence. Its antigen is currently unknown. The CDR3 has 15 amino acids. The germline V gene encodes CDR1 MNHEY and CDR2 SMNVEV (reference sequence). V dropped 4 bases and J dropped 9 bases, with 19 bases sitting between them. This record comes from a study of cytomegalovirus exposure and HLA in healthy donors. Study-level findings and limits: Being productive about 87% or about 30% of the time was typical of most TCR beta V segments in an earlier analysis. Associated with cytomegalovirus, according to the listing, were around 170 TCR beta chains.

Both 60 Vbeta primers and 13 Jbeta primers went into the PCR. Clones were read by immunoSEQ multiplex PCR, and TCRdb kept only the in-frame ones, dropping some. The sample contains 150,000 to 200,000 clones, 79% of which appear only once. Sequencing input: PBMCs. V usage is TRBV27 and J usage is TRBJ2-1, with a weak D call TRBD1 (5 bases). This receptor was taken from a girl aged 5-17 years in good health and CMV-seropositive. CDR3 sequence: CASSSGFLFHLEQFF. CDR3 DNA: TGTGCCAGCAGTTCAGGGTTCCTCTTTCACCTTGAGCAGTTCTTC.